This T cell receptor beta chain originates from a study of blood T cell repertoires in COVID-19. Background on the study: The samples span acute and convalescent COVID-19 from the United States, Italy and Spain.

Patients in Seattle were enrolled during active infection, then followed longitudinally. Trimming took off 4 bases at V and 6 bases at J, with 12 bases between the two ends. The CDR3 consists of 13 residues. Germline V gene data show CDR1 as MNHEY and CDR2 as SVGEGT. Sequencing was performed with immunoSEQ multiplex PCR; in TCRdb, only in-frame clones are kept and a portion is missing. Here the sample spans more than 200,000 clones, more than 80% being singletons. V gene TRBV6-2 or TRBV6-3 combines with J gene TRBJ1-1; possibly TRBD1 for D (5 bases). What was sequenced was peripheral blood. The TCR originated in a man aged 25-45 years with COVID-19, enrolled during active disease. As DNA, the CDR3 is TGTGCCAGCAGTTCGGGGGTCGGCGCTGAAGCTTTCTTT. It specifies CASSSGVGAEAFF.